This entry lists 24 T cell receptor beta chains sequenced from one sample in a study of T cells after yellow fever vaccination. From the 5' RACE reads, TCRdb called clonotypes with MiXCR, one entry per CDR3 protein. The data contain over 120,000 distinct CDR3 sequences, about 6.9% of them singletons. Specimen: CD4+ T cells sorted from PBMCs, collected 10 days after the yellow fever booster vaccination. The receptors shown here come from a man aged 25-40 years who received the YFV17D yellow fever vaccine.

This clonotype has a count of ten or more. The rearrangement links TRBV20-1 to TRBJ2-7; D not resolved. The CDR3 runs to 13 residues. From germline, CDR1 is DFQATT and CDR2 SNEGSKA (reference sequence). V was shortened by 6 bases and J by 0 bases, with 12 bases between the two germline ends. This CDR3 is CSAIRPGSYEQYF. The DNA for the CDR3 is TGCAGTGCCATACGCCCGGGCTCCTACGAGCAGTACTTC.

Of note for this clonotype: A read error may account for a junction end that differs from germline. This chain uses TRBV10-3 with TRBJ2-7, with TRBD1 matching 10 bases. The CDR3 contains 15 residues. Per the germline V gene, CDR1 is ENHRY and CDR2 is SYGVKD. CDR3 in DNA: TGTGCCAGCAGTCAGGGGGGGACAGGGGTCTACGAGCAGTACTTC. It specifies CASSQGGTGVYEQYF.

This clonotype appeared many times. The chain's CDR3 is CSARSRGRLGEQFF. CDR3 sequence (DNA): TGCAGTGCTAGGTCTCGCGGGAGGTTGGGTGAGCAGTTCTTC. V is TRBV20-1 and J is TRBJ2-1; 8 bases fit TRBD2. The CDR3 extends over 14 amino acids. J was trimmed by 9 bases and V by 3 bases; bases with no gene match: 10. CDR1 and CDR2 from the germline V gene are DFQATT and SNEGSKA (reference sequence).

This chain's CDR3 is CSAAEPGVGNNEQFF. CDR3 DNA: TGCAGCGCCGCCGAGCCCGGGGTGGGGAACAATGAGCAGTTCTTC. The chain joins TRBV29-1 to TRBJ2-1; the D gene is possibly TRBD2 (5 bases). The length of the CDR3 is 15 residues. Germline CDR1 is SQVTM and CDR2 is ANQGSEA. The V end was cut by 7 bases, the J end by 5 bases, with 21 bases between.

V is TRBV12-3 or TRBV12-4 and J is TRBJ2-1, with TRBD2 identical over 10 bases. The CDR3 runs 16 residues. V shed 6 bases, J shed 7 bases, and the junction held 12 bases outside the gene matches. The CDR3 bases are TGTGCCAGCAGCTGGAGTCTAGCGGGAGACAGGAATGAGCAGTTCTTC. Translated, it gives CASSWSLAGDRNEQFF.

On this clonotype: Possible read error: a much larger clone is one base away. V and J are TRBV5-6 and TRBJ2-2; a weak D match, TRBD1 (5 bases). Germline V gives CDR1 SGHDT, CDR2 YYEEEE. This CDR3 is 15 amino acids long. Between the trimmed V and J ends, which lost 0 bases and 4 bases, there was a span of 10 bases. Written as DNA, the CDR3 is TGTGCCAGCAGCTTGGGGGGCCCGAGCACCGGGGAGCTGTTTTTT. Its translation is CASSLGGPSTGELFF. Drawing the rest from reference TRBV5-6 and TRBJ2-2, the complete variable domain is DAGVTQSPTHLIKTRGQQVTLRCSPKSGHDTVSWYQQALGQGPQFIFQYYEEEERQRGNFPDRFSGHQFPNYSSELNVNALLLGDSALYLCASSLGGPSTGELFFGEGSRLTVL.

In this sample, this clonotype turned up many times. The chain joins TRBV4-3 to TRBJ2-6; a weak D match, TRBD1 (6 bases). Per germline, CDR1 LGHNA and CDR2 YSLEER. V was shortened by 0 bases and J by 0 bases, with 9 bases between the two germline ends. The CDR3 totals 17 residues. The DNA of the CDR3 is TGCGCCAGCAGCCAAGAGGGACAACTCTCTGGGGCCAACGTCCTGACTTTC. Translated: CASSQEGQLSGANVLTF.

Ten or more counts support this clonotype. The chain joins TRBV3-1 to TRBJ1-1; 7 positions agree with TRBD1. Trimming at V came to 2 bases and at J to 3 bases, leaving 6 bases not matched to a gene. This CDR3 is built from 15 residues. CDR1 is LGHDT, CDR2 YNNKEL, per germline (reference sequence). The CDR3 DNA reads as TGTGCCAGCAGCCAACCCGGACAGGTTGACACTGAAGCTTTCTTT. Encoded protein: CASSQPGQVDTEAFF.

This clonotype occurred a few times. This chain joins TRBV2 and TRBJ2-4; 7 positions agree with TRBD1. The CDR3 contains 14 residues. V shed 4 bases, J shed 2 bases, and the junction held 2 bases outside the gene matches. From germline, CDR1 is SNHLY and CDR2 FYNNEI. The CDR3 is CASSATGTKNIQYF. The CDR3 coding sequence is TGTGCCAGCAGTGCGACAGGGACCAAAAACATTCAGTACTTC.

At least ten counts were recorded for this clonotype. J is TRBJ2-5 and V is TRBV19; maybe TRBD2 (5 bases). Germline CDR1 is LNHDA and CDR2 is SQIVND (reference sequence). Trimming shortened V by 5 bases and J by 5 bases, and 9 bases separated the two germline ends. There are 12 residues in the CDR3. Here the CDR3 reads CASSRTGETQYF. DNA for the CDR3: TGTGCCAGTAGTCGGACGGGGGAGACCCAGTACTTC.

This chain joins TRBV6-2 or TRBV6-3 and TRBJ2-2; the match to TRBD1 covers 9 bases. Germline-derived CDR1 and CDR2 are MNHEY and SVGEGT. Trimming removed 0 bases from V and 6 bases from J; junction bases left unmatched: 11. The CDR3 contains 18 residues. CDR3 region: CASSYSSPGQGMAGELFF. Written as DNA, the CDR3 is TGTGCCAGCAGTTACTCGTCTCCGGGACAGGGAATGGCCGGGGAGCTGTTTTTT.

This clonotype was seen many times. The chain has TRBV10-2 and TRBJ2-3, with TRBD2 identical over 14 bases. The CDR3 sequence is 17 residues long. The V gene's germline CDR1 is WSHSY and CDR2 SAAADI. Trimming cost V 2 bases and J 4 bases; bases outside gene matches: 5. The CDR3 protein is CASSERTSGRLADTQYF. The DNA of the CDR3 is TGCGCCAGCAGTGAGAGGACTAGCGGGAGGTTAGCAGATACGCAGTATTTT.

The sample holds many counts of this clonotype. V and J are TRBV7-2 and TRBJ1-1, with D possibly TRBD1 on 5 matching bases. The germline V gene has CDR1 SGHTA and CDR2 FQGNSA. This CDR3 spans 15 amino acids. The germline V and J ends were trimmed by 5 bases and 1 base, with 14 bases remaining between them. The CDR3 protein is CASSPVGGSNTEAFF. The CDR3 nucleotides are TGTGCCAGCAGCCCAGTCGGGGGGTCGAACACTGAAGCTTTCTTT.

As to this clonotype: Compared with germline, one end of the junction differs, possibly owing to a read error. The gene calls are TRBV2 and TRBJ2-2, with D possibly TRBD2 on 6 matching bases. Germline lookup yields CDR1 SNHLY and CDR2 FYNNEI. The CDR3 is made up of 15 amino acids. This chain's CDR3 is CASTRLASNTEELFF. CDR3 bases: TGTGCCAGCACAAGGCTAGCGTCGAACACCGAGGAGCTGTTTTTT.

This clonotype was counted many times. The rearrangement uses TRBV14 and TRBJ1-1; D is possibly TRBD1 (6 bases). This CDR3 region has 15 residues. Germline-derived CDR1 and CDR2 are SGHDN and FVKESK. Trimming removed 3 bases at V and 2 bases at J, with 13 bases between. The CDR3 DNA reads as TGTGCCAGCAGCCACACGGACAGAGACAACACTGAAGCTTTCTTT. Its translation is CASSHTDRDNTEAFF.

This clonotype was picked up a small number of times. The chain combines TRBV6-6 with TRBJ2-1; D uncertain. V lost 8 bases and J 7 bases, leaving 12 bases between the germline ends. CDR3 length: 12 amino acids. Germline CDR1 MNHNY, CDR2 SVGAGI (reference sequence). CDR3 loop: CASVRVGNEQFF. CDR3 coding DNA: TGTGCCAGCGTCCGCGTAGGGAATGAGCAGTTCTTC.

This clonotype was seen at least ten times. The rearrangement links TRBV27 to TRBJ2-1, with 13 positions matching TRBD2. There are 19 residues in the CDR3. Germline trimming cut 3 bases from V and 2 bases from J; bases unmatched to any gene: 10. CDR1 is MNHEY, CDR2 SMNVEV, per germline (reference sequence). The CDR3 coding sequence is TGTGCCAGCAGTTTCGGACTAGCGGGAGTCCCTAGCCCCTACAATGAGCAGTTCTTC. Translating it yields CASSFGLAGVPSPYNEQFF.

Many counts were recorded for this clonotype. CDR3 nucleotide sequence: TGTGCCAGCAGCTTCACTAGCGGGCCGTACAATGAGCAGTTCTTC. Residues: CASSFTSGPYNEQFF. This sequence joins TRBV11-2 and TRBJ2-1; 9 nucleotides line up with TRBD2. CDR3 length equals 15 residues. V was clipped by 3 bases and J by 4 bases; unmatched bases: 4. Germline V gene data show CDR1 as SGHAT and CDR2 as FQNNGV.

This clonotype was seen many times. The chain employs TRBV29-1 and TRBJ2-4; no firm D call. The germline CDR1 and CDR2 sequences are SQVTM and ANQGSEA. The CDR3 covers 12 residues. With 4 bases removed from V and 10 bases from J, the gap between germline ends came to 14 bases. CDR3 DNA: TGCAGCGTTGGGACGGGCGTGGATATTCAGTACTTC. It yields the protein CSVGTGVDIQYF.

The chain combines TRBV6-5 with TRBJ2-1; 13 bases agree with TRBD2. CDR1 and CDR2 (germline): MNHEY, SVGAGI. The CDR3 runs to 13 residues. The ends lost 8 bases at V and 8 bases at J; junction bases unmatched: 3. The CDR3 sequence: CASRTSGSDEQFF. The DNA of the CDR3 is TGTGCCAGCCGGACTAGCGGGAGCGATGAGCAGTTCTTC.

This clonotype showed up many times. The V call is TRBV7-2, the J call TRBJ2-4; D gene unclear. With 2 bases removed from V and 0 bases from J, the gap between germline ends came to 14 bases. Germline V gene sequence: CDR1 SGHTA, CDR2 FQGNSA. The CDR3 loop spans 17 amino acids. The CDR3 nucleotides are TGTGCCAGCAGCTTATCGGGCGGATCCCTAGCCAAAAACATTCAGTACTTC. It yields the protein CASSLSGGSLAKNIQYF.

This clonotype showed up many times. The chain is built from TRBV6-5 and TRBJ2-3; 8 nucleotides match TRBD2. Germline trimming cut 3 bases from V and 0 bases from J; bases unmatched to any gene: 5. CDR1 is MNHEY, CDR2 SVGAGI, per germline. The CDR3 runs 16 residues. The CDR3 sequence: CASSYFAGGSTDTQYF. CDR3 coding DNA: TGTGCCAGCAGTTATTTTGCGGGAGGAAGCACAGATACGCAGTATTTT.

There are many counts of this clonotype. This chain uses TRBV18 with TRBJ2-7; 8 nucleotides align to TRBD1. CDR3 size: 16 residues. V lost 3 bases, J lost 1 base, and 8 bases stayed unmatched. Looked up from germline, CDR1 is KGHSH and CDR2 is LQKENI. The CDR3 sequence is CASSPTGQGKSYEQYF. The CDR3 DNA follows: TGTGCCAGCTCACCTACTGGACAGGGTAAATCCTACGAGCAGTACTTC.

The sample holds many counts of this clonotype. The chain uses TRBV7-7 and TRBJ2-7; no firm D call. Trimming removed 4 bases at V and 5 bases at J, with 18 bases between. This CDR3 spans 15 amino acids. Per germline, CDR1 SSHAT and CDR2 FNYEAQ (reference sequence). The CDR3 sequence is CASSSTPLAPDEQYF. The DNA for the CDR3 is TGTGCCAGCAGCTCTACCCCTCTCGCACCGGACGAGCAGTACTTC.